These T cell receptor beta chains were read from a single sample in a study of glioma-infiltrating T cells. In TCRdb, the multiplex PCR reads were re-called with MiXCR into one record per CDR3 protein. Among about 190,000 distinct CDR3 sequences listed, roughly 32% were seen once. The sequenced sample consisted of glioma tissue, nonneoplastic brain tissue, or PBMCs (not recorded which). All receptors come from a human donor with low-grade glioma or glioblastoma, undergoing nonglioma brain surgery, or in good health (not recorded which). The CDR3 runs from the conserved cysteine through the conserved F or W. Fields, in order: CDR3 length, J gene, V gene, D gene, clone size, CDR3 DNA, CDR3 protein. A D gene is named only where the DNA matches it firmly. Where a row states a size, it is once, few, many or the class of an expanded clone; other rows omit it.

>15|TRBJ2-7|TRBV4-1|-|few
TGCGCCAGCAGCCAGTTCCGGGACACTTTTTACGAGCAGTACTTC
CASSQFRDTFYEQYF
>17|TRBJ1-4|TRBV5-4|-|-
TGTGCCAGCAGCTTGGATATGGGGGCAGGCACTAATGAAAAACTGTTTTTT
CASSLDMGAGTNEKLFF
>15|TRBJ1-1|TRBV7-6|-|-
TGTGCCTGCAGCGCGCCGGGCCCTTTGAACGCTGAAGTTTTCTTT
CACSAPGPLNAEVFF
>16|TRBJ2-3|TRBV6-1|-|many
TGTGCCAGCAGCGGACTAGGGGGCGGTCTGGCAGATACGCAGTATTTT
CASSGLGGGLADTQYF
>15|TRBJ2-3|TRBV4-3|TRBD2|many
TGCGCCAGCAGCCAACTAGCGGGACCGGGGGATACGCAGTATTTT
CASSQLAGPGDTQYF
>14|TRBJ2-2|TRBV20-1|-|many
TGCAGTGCTAGAGATCACGGGAGAACCGGGGAGCTGTTTTTT
CSARDHGRTGELFF
>14|TRBJ2-1|TRBV4-2|-|many
TGTGCCAGCAGCCAAGACGGGGCGCGAAATGAGCAGTTCTTC
CASSQDGARNEQFF
>14|TRBJ2-1|TRBV28|TRBD2|many
TGTGCCAGCAGTCTCCTGACTAGCGACAATGAGCAGTTCTTC
CASSLLTSDNEQFF
>10|TRBJ2-1|TRBV3-1|-|many
TGTGCCAGCGGGACCGGTGAGCAGTTCTTC
CASGTGEQFF
>16|TRBJ2-1|TRBV6-5|-|few
TGTGCCAGCAGTTACTTTTTGGGTAGCGGTAGCAATGAGCAGTTCTTC
CASSYFLGSGSNEQFF
>18|TRBJ2-3|TRBV19|TRBD2|-
TGTGCCAGTAGTATCCCGCGACTAGCGGGAGGGACCACAGATACGCAGTATTTT
CASSIPRLAGGTTDTQYF
>21|TRBJ1-5|TRBV27|TRBD1|-
TGTGCCAGCAGTTGCCTCCATTACGGGACAGGGAGGGTAGGTAGCAATCAGCCCCAGCATTTT
CASSCLHYGTGRVGSNQPQHF
>14|TRBJ2-1|TRBV12-3/TRBV12-4|TRBD2|many
TGTGCCAGCAGTTCGGGAGGGGGCTACAATGAGCAGTTCTTC
CASSSGGGYNEQFF
>14|TRBJ2-3|TRBV4-1|TRBD1|many
TGCGCCAGCAGCCAAGCCGGGACAGTTGATACGCAGTATTTT
CASSQAGTVDTQYF
>14|TRBJ2-5|TRBV19|-|-
TGTGCCAGTAGTACTCAGGGGCTCCAAGAGACCCAGTACTTC
CASSTQGLQETQYF
>13|TRBJ2-7|TRBV20-1|TRBD2|many
TGCAGTGTGATGCGGGAGAAAGTGTACGAGCAGTACTTC
CSVMREKVYEQYF
>15|TRBJ2-1|TRBV6-9|-|-
TGTGCCAGCAGAGATTCGGTCACGAACCACTACGAGCAGTTCTTC
CASRDSVTNHYEQFF
>15|TRBJ2-1|TRBV19|TRBD2|-
TGTGCCAGTGCGTCCTCTAGCGGGAGCCACAATGAGCAGTTCTTC
CASASSSGSHNEQFF
>15|TRBJ2-1|TRBV7-6|TRBD2|many
TGTGCCAGCAGCTTGGGACTAGGTACCTACAATGAGCAGTTCTTC
CASSLGLGTYNEQFF
>14|TRBJ2-1|TRBV3-1|-|many
TGTGCCAGCAGCCAGGGACTTCAGGGGAATGAGCAGTTCTTC
CASSQGLQGNEQFF
>13|TRBJ2-1|TRBV28|TRBD2|many
TGTGCGCTAGCGGGAACTCCCAACAATGAGCAGTTCTTC
CALAGTPNNEQFF
>13|TRBJ2-3|TRBV7-8|-|few
TGTGCCAGCAGTATGGACAACGGAGATACGCAGTATTTT
CASSMDNGDTQYF
>15|TRBJ1-2|TRBV5-1|TRBD1|few
TGCGCCAGCAGCGACGGGACAGGGGGCGTCTATGGCTACACCTTC
CASSDGTGGVYGYTF
>16|TRBJ2-3|TRBV6-2/TRBV6-3|TRBD1|many
TGTGCCAGCAGTTACCAGGGACAGGGGGTTCCAGATACGCAGTATTTT
CASSYQGQGVPDTQYF
>19|TRBJ1-1|TRBV3-1|-|few
TGTGCCAGCAGCCGCGGTCGGTACAGGGCCCTTATACCGAACACTGAAGCTTTCTTT
CASSRGRYRALIPNTEAFF